The 31 T cell receptor beta chains presented below share a single source sample, sequenced in a study of blood T cell repertoires in COVID-19. Sequencing was performed with immunoSEQ multiplex PCR; in TCRdb, only in-frame clones are kept and a portion is missing. Here the sample spans more than 300,000 clones, approximately 90% being singletons. The sequenced material came from PBMCs or T cells enriched from blood (not recorded which). These receptors all stem from a woman between 18 and 29 years old who had recovered from COVID-19.

CDR3: CASSTGYNEQFF. In DNA, the CDR3 is TGTGCCAGCAGCACTGGTTACAATGAGCAGTTCTTC. The V gene is TRBV5-6, the J gene TRBJ2-1; D not resolved. The CDR3 has 12 amino acids. The germline gives CDR1 SGHDT, CDR2 YYEEEE. V lost 4 bases, J lost 4 bases, and 6 bases lay in between.

This chain joins TRBV9 and TRBJ1-2; TRBD1 matches at 9 bases. Germline CDR1 and CDR2: SGDLS and YYNGEE. This CDR3 has 16 amino acids. V was clipped by 3 bases and J by 4 bases; unmatched bases: 10. CDR3 protein: CASSATGGDFSYGYTF. The CDR3 coding sequence is TGTGCCAGCAGCGCCACAGGGGGCGACTTTTCCTATGGCTACACCTTC.

This chain links TRBV15 with TRBJ1-2; no reliable D call. This CDR3 contains 13 residues. V lost 3 bases and J lost 1, with 6 bases in between. From germline, CDR1 is LNHNV and CDR2 YYDKDF (reference sequence). CDR3 region: CATSRADNYGYTF. The CDR3 DNA is TGTGCCACCAGCAGGGCGGATAACTATGGCTACACCTTC. Complete variable domain (other parts from reference TRBV15 and TRBJ1-2): DAMVIQNPRYQVTQFGKPVTLSCSQTLNHNVMYWYQQKSSQAPKLLFHYYDKDFNNEADTPDNFQSRRPNTSFCFLDIRSPGLGDTAMYLCATSRADNYGYTFGSGTRLTVV.

In DNA, the CDR3 is TGTGCCATCGGACGGGGGGGTTTCTACGGCTACACCTTC. Amino acid sequence: CAIGRGGFYGYTF. The J gene is TRBJ1-2, the V gene TRBV10-3, with a weak D call TRBD1 (5 bases). The ends were cut back, 8 bases at V and 8 bases at J, with 18 bases in the middle. This CDR3 has 13 residues. Germline assignment: CDR1 ENHRY and CDR2 SYGVKD.

The chain recombines TRBV7-2 with TRBJ2-1, with 8 bases fitting TRBD2. V dropped 1 base and J dropped 6; count of bases not matched to a gene: 5. Germline loops: CDR1 SGHTA, CDR2 FQGNSA. The CDR3 spans 15 residues. CDR3 protein: CASSLERLASNEQFF. The CDR3 region has the DNA TGTGCCAGCAGCTTAGAAAGACTAGCGAGCAATGAGCAGTTCTTC.

This chain joins TRBV9 and TRBJ1-6; no firm D call. Germline lookup yields CDR1 SGDLS and CDR2 YYNGEE. This CDR3 region has 12 residues. With 3 bases removed from V and 9 bases from J, the gap between germline ends came to 7 bases. The CDR3 bases are TGTGCCAGCAGCGCGTCAGGTTCACCCCTCCACTTT. Protein sequence: CASSASGSPLHF. The full variable domain, its missing parts supplied by reference TRBV9 and TRBJ1-6, is DSGVTQTPKHLITATGQRVTLRCSPRSGDLSVYWYQQSLDQGLQFLIQYYNGEERAKGNILERFSAQQFPDLHSELNLSSLELGDSALYFCASSASGSPLHFGNGTRLTVT.

The chain carries TRBV11-2 and TRBJ2-5; 7 bases are shared with TRBD1. The germline V gene has CDR1 SGHAT and CDR2 FQNNGV. The ends lost 5 bases at V and 7 bases at J; junction bases unmatched: 10. The CDR3 runs 14 residues. In DNA, the CDR3 is TGTGCCAGCAGCCAGGATAGGGGGCTAGGGACCCAGTACTTC. This gives the protein CASSQDRGLGTQYF.

The CDR3 DNA follows: TGTGCCTGGGGGCGGATGACAGGGACTAGCGGGGGCTTCACCTACGAGCAGTACTTC. It codes for CAWGRMTGTSGGFTYEQYF. This chain joins TRBV30 and TRBJ2-7; 14 bases are a match to TRBD2. Per germline, CDR1 GTSNPN and CDR2 SVGIG (reference sequence). This CDR3 region has 19 residues. V shed 5 bases, J shed 2 bases, and the junction held 17 bases outside the gene matches.

The chain carries TRBV19 and TRBJ1-3; possible D gene TRBD1, 6 bases. The CDR3 sequence is 15 residues long. Per the germline V gene, CDR1 is LNHDA and CDR2 is SQIVND (reference sequence). The V end was cut by 3 bases, the J end by 4 bases, with 13 bases between. CDR3 DNA sequence: TGTGCCAGTAGTATCTCAGGGGCGCGAGGAAACACCATATATTTT. Encoded protein: CASSISGARGNTIYF.

The chain is built from TRBV10-3 and TRBJ2-5; 7 bases are a match to TRBD2. Germline-derived CDR1 and CDR2 are ENHRY and SYGVKD. This CDR3 is built from 13 residues. V shed 6 bases and J 5 bases; nucleotides not matched to a gene: 6. The CDR3 DNA reads as TGTGCCATCAGGGTTTCGGGGGGTGAGACCCAGTACTTC. It encodes CAIRVSGGETQYF.

The J gene is TRBJ2-1, the V gene TRBV5-1, with a tentative D call TRBD2 (7 bases). The V gene's germline CDR1 is SGHRS and CDR2 YFSETQ. This CDR3 region has 14 residues. Trimming left V 3 bases short and J 4 bases short, with 11 bases between. The CDR3 reads CASSSGGLYNEQFF. The CDR3 nucleotides are TGCGCCAGCAGCTCCGGGGGGCTTTACAATGAGCAGTTCTTC. Together with reference TRBV5-1 and TRBJ2-1, the CDR3 gives the full variable domain: KAGVTQTPRYLIKTRGQQVTLSCSPISGHRSVSWYQQTPGQGLQFLFEYFSETQRNKGNFPGRFSGRQFSNSRSEMNVSTLELGDSALYLCASSSGGLYNEQFFGPGTRLTVL.

This sequence joins TRBV11-2 and TRBJ2-3, with D possibly being TRBD1 (6 bases). V lost 3 bases and J 2 bases, leaving 9 bases between the germline ends. The V gene's germline CDR1 is SGHAT and CDR2 FQNNGV. CDR3 size: 14 residues. The CDR3 DNA is TGTGCCAGCAGCTTCCAGGGGTTCACAGATACGCAGTATTTT. It specifies CASSFQGFTDTQYF.

This clone was picked up one time. The V and J genes are TRBV10-3 and TRBJ2-7; no clear D. V lost 6 bases, J lost 6 bases, and 9 bases lay in between. CDR3 length equals 11 residues. Germline V gene lookup returns CDR1 ENHRY and CDR2 SYGVKD. This CDR3 reads CAISGLGEQYF. As DNA, the CDR3 is TGTGCCATCAGCGGGTTGGGCGAGCAGTACTTC.

This chain connects TRBV9 to TRBJ1-6; unclear D gene. Trimming took 0 bases from V and 6 from J, leaving 10 bases between them. Germline V gene sequence: CDR1 SGDLS, CDR2 YYNGEE. The CDR3 contains 15 residues. Written as DNA, the CDR3 is TGTGCCAGCAGCGTAGTTGGGGAGCCTAATTCACCCCTCCACTTT. It codes for CASSVVGEPNSPLHF. Combining the CDR3 with reference TRBV9 and TRBJ1-6 gives the whole variable domain DSGVTQTPKHLITATGQRVTLRCSPRSGDLSVYWYQQSLDQGLQFLIQYYNGEERAKGNILERFSAQQFPDLHSELNLSSLELGDSALYFCASSVVGEPNSPLHFGNGTRLTVT.

The chain has TRBV3-1 (or the pseudogene TRBV3-2) and TRBJ1-3; D gene unclear. The CDR3 loop spans 17 amino acids. The V gene lost 2 bases and the J gene lost 1 base, with 15 bases spanning the gap. Germline CDR1 reads LGHDT; CDR2 reads YNNKEL (reference sequence). CDR3 in amino acids: CASSQRPNPTSGNTIYF. The CDR3 region has the DNA TGTGCCAGCAGCCAACGTCCCAACCCCACATCTGGAAACACCATATATTTT.

V gene TRBV10-3 combines with J gene TRBJ2-3; D perhaps matches TRBD2 (6 bases). The CDR3 runs 14 residues. Looked up from germline, CDR1 is ENHRY and CDR2 is SYGVKD. The ends were cut back, 8 bases at V and 0 bases at J, with 12 bases in the middle. The CDR3 DNA reads as TGTGCCATCCGGCGGGGAACTAGCACAGATACGCAGTATTTT. It codes for CAIRRGTSTDTQYF.

The chain joins TRBV5-1 to TRBJ2-5; 10 bases align to TRBD1. The CDR3 totals 14 residues. The J segment lost 4 bases and the V segment lost 7 bases, leaving 7 bases of the junction unmatched. Per germline, CDR1 SGHRS and CDR2 YFSETQ. The DNA for the CDR3 is TGCGCCAGCTTCCGACAGGGGGCGAGAGAGACCCAGTACTTC. As protein: CASFRQGARETQYF.

The V call is TRBV7-2, the J call TRBJ2-3; possibly TRBD2 for D (6 bases). Looked up from germline, CDR1 is SGHTA and CDR2 is FQGNSA. The CDR3 contains 16 residues. Trimming removed 4 bases from V and 2 bases from J, with 16 bases in between. The CDR3 DNA reads TGTGCCAGCAGCTCGCCCCGGGACTTTGCCACAGATACGCAGTATTTT. It yields the protein CASSSPRDFATDTQYF.

V is TRBV2 and J is TRBJ1-1, with D perhaps matching TRBD1 (5 bases). Germline CDR1 is SNHLY and CDR2 is FYNNEI. CDR3 length: 18 residues. Trimming stripped 2 bases from V and 5 bases from J, with 24 bases between. The CDR3 spells CASSELGRQKGRGTEAFF. As DNA, the CDR3 is TGTGCCAGCAGTGAACTAGGGAGACAAAAGGGGAGGGGTACTGAAGCTTTCTTT.

This clone was detected a few times. The chain employs TRBV28 and TRBJ2-5; 7 nucleotides align to TRBD1. The CDR3 consists of 12 residues. Germline CDR1 and CDR2: MDHEN and SYDVKM. The trim removed 10 bases at V and 5 bases at J, leaving 7 bases unmatched. Written as DNA, the CDR3 is TGTGCCATCGAGGGGGCGGCGGAGACCCAGTACTTC. Amino acids: CAIEGAAETQYF. Drawing the rest from reference TRBV28 and TRBJ2-5, the complete variable domain is DVKVTQSSRYLVKRTGEKVFLECVQDMDHENMFWYRQDPGLGLRLIYFSYDVKMKEKGDIPEGYSVSREKKERFSLILESASTNQTSMYLCAIEGAAETQYFGPGTRLLVL.

The rearrangement uses TRBV7-9 and TRBJ2-3; weak D call: TRBD1 (5 bases). The CDR3 extends over 13 amino acids. The V end lost 6 bases, the J end lost 2 bases, and 9 bases lay between the germline ends. The germline V gene has CDR1 SEHNR and CDR2 FQNEAQ (reference sequence). CDR3 bases: TGTGCCAGCAGGGGGCACAACACAGATACGCAGTATTTT. Encoded protein: CASRGHNTDTQYF.

The CDR3 bases are TGTGCCAGCAGCCCAAGATCGGGGGTGGCTACTGAAGCTTTCTTT. This translates into CASSPRSGVATEAFF. The chain employs TRBV9 and TRBJ1-1, with a weak D call TRBD1 (5 bases). V lost 4 bases, J lost 5 bases, and 18 bases lay in between. The germline V gene has CDR1 SGDLS and CDR2 YYNGEE. The CDR3 totals 15 residues.

The rearrangement uses TRBV11-2 and TRBJ2-4; a possible D gene is TRBD2 (6 bases). The CDR3 spans 14 residues. Trimming took off 3 bases at V and 2 bases at J, with 8 bases between the two ends. CDR1 is SGHAT and CDR2 is FQNNGV in the germline V gene. The CDR3 protein is CASSLGGTKNIQYF. The CDR3 nucleotides read TGTGCCAGCAGCTTGGGGGGTACCAAAAACATTCAGTACTTC. Filled out from reference TRBV11-2 and TRBJ2-4, the complete variable domain reads EAGVAQSPRYKIIEKRQSVAFWCNPISGHATLYWYQQILGQGPKLLIQFQNNGVVDDSQLPKDRFSAERLKGVDSTLKIQPAKLEDSAVYLCASSLGGTKNIQYFGAGTRLSVL.

The V gene is TRBV4-1, the J gene TRBJ1-4; a weak D match, TRBD1 (6 bases). The CDR3 is made up of 15 amino acids. Trimming left V 5 bases short and J 7 bases short, with 17 bases between. The germline V gene has CDR1 MGHRA and CDR2 YSYEKL. DNA for the CDR3: TGCGCCAGCAGCTCCCTGGGGGCGCTCAGTGAAAAACTGTTTTTT. Residues: CASSSLGALSEKLFF.

A remark on this clone: The same CDR3 also results from other DNA sequences found in this sample. The V and J genes are TRBV3-1 (or the pseudogene TRBV3-2) and TRBJ1-1, with TRBD1 matching 10 bases. The germline CDR1 and CDR2 sequences are LGHDT and YNNKEL (reference sequence). V gave up 4 bases and J gave up 5 bases; unmatched junction bases: 1. This CDR3 contains 13 residues. The CDR3 sequence is CASSRDRGTEAFF. The DNA of the CDR3 is TGTGCCAGCAGCCGGGACAGGGGAACTGAAGCTTTCTTT.

The V call is TRBV19, the J call TRBJ2-3; possibly TRBD1 for D (6 bases). With 10 bases removed from V and 2 bases from J, the gap between germline ends came to 16 bases. CDR3 length equals 14 residues. Germline V gives CDR1 LNHDA, CDR2 SQIVND (reference sequence). The CDR3 region is CATTPRTATDTQYF. As DNA, the CDR3 is TGTGCCACCACCCCCAGGACAGCCACAGATACGCAGTATTTT.

The V and J genes are TRBV4-3 and TRBJ2-3; a possible D gene is TRBD2 (5 bases). Per the germline V gene, CDR1 is LGHNA and CDR2 is YSLEER. Trimming removed 0 bases from V and 6 bases from J, with 19 bases in between. This CDR3 is built from 17 residues. Written as DNA, the CDR3 is TGCGCCAGCAGCCAAGATAGGACCAGCGGATTGGTGGATACGCAGTATTTT. Its protein is CASSQDRTSGLVDTQYF.

J is TRBJ2-1 and V is TRBV5-1, with 9 bases aligning to TRBD1. The V segment lost 5 bases and the J segment 9 bases; nucleotides outside the gene matches: 15. This CDR3 spans 16 amino acids. Per the germline V gene, CDR1 is SGHRS and CDR2 is YFSETQ. The CDR3, as DNA: TGCGCCAGCAGTTCGGACAGGGGCCCGATACAGGTTGAGCAGTTCTTC. It yields the protein CASSSDRGPIQVEQFF.

The chain combines TRBV7-6 with TRBJ2-1, with TRBD2 identical over 15 bases. The CDR3 is made up of 18 amino acids. CDR1 is SGHVS, CDR2 FNYEAQ, per germline. The ends lost 5 bases at V and 4 bases at J; junction bases unmatched: 9. The CDR3 sequence is CASSPRTSGGARYNEQFF. The CDR3 DNA sequence: TGTGCCAGCAGCCCTCGGACTAGCGGGGGGGCAAGGTACAATGAGCAGTTCTTC.

V and J are TRBV3-1 (or the pseudogene TRBV3-2) and TRBJ2-7, with D hard to call. The germline CDR1 and CDR2 sequences are LGHDT and YNNKEL (reference sequence). Deletions cut 1 base from V and 2 bases from J, with 12 bases between. This CDR3 contains 15 residues. The CDR3 here is CASSQVDTQAYEQYF. The CDR3 DNA is TGTGCCAGCAGCCAAGTTGACACCCAGGCCTACGAGCAGTACTTC.

This clone is a singleton in its sample. Other DNA sequences in this specimen translate into the identical CDR3. The J gene is TRBJ2-7, the V gene TRBV12-3 or TRBV12-4; 7 bases match TRBD1. CDR3 size: 12 residues. With V trimmed by 5 bases and J by 4 bases, 2 bases remained unmatched. The CDR3 DNA reads as TGTGCCAGCAGTCGACAGGGTTACGAGCAGTACTTC. Amino acids: CASSRQGYEQYF.